A single sample is the source of the 32 T cell receptor beta chains below, sequenced in a study of blood T cell repertoires in COVID-19. Here immunoSEQ multiplex PCR was the method, and the copy in TCRdb shows in-frame clones only, minus some. This sample yields about 220,000 clones, of which 80% are seen a single time; around 7.3% belongs to the top ten. Sequenced: peripheral blood. These receptors originate from a woman aged 70 to 79 with acute or convalescent COVID-19.

This rearrangement joins TRBV4-3 to TRBJ1-1; possible D gene TRBD1, 6 bases. Deletions cut 6 bases from V and 5 bases from J, with 16 bases between. This CDR3 spans 14 amino acids. In germline, CDR1 is LGHNA, CDR2 YSLEER. The DNA of the CDR3 is TGCGCCAGCAGACAACAGGGTTTTATAACTGAAGCTTTCTTT. It encodes CASRQQGFITEAFF.

This chain uses TRBV6-6 with TRBJ2-5; 11 bases are shared with TRBD1. The CDR3 length is 15 residues. V shed 6 bases and J 4 bases; nucleotides not matched to a gene: 7. CDR1 MNHNY and CDR2 SVGAGI come from the germline V gene (reference sequence). As DNA, the CDR3 is TGTGCCAGCAGGGCGCACGGGACAGGGGGAGAGACCCAGTACTTC. It encodes CASRAHGTGGETQYF.

The CDR3 here is CASSGQGRGETQYF. DNA for the CDR3: TGTGCCAGCTCAGGACAGGGGAGAGGAGAGACCCAGTACTTC. V usage is TRBV3-1 (or the pseudogene TRBV3-2) and J usage is TRBJ2-5; TRBD1 agrees at 9 bases. Germline CDR1 and CDR2: LGHDT and YNNKEL (reference sequence). J gave up 4 bases and V 8 bases, and 8 bases lay outside the gene matches. CDR3 length: 14 residues.

The V gene is TRBV6-5, the J gene TRBJ1-4; 7 bases align to TRBD1. The germline V gene has CDR1 MNHEY and CDR2 SVGAGI. CDR3 size: 15 residues. V lost 2 bases to trimming and J lost 3 bases; unmatched junction nucleotides: 3. The CDR3 here is CASSYDRGPNEKLFF. The CDR3 DNA reads TGTGCCAGCAGTTACGATAGGGGGCCTAATGAAAAACTGTTTTTT.

This sequence joins TRBV7-2 and TRBJ2-1; possibly TRBD2 for D (6 bases). V was cut by 1 base and J by 0 bases, with 10 bases left in between. CDR3 length: 16 residues. CDR1 SGHTA and CDR2 FQGNSA come from the germline V gene. The CDR3, as DNA: TGTGCCAGCAGCTTAGTCGGGGGTAACTCCTACAATGAGCAGTTCTTC. Its translation: CASSLVGGNSYNEQFF.

The chain has TRBV5-1 and TRBJ1-3; 7 positions agree with TRBD1. Germline CDR1 is SGHRS and CDR2 is YFSETQ. The CDR3 sequence is 17 residues long. J lost 3 bases, V lost 4 bases, and 13 bases had no gene match. CDR3 nucleotides: TGCGCCAGCAGCCTTCAATCGGCAGGGGGAAGTGGAAACACCATATATTTT. Encoded protein: CASSLQSAGGSGNTIYF.

The chain links TRBV2 to TRBJ2-5; TRBD1 agrees at 8 bases. Trimming took 1 base from V and 5 from J; bases not matched to a gene: 12. The V gene's germline CDR1 is SNHLY and CDR2 FYNNEI. The CDR3 is made up of 17 amino acids. The CDR3 nucleotides read TGTGCCAGCAGTGAAGGCCCCGGACAGGGAGCTGGGGAGACCCAGTACTTC. Protein sequence: CASSEGPGQGAGETQYF.

In regard to this clone: The sample holds other DNA sequences that translate to the same CDR3. The V and J genes are TRBV5-1 and TRBJ2-7, with 9 nucleotides matching TRBD2. Trimming removed 3 bases from V and 1 base from J; junction bases left unmatched: 2. The CDR3 loop spans 14 amino acids. CDR1 SGHRS and CDR2 YFSETQ come from the germline V gene. The CDR3 loop reads CASSSTSGSYEQYF. The CDR3 DNA follows: TGCGCCAGCAGCTCGACTAGCGGATCCTACGAGCAGTACTTC.

The genes are TRBV30 and TRBJ1-4; no clear D. V was cut by 0 bases and J by 8 bases, with 10 bases left in between. The CDR3 is 13 residues long. Germline V lookup: CDR1 GTSNPN, CDR2 SVGIG (reference sequence). The CDR3: CAWSVGGGEKLFF. DNA of the CDR3: TGTGCCTGGAGTGTGGGAGGAGGAGAAAAACTGTTTTTT.

The chain is built from TRBV30 and TRBJ2-7; 9 positions match TRBD1. V shed 2 bases and J 1 base; nucleotides not matched to a gene: 3. The V gene's germline CDR1 is GTSNPN and CDR2 SVGIG (reference sequence). The CDR3 spans 14 residues. The CDR3 nucleotides read TGTGCCTGGAGTCAGGGGACAGGGTCCTACGAGCAGTACTTC. Residues: CAWSQGTGSYEQYF.

This sequence joins TRBV5-1 and TRBJ2-3; 7 bases match TRBD1. The J segment lost 6 bases and the V segment lost 4 bases, leaving 5 bases of the junction unmatched. In germline, CDR1 is SGHRS, CDR2 YFSETQ. The CDR3 covers 13 residues. The CDR3 protein is CASSPWDSDTQYF. In DNA, the CDR3 is TGCGCCAGCAGCCCTTGGGACAGTGATACGCAGTATTTT. Combining the CDR3 with reference TRBV5-1 and TRBJ2-3 gives the whole variable domain KAGVTQTPRYLIKTRGQQVTLSCSPISGHRSVSWYQQTPGQGLQFLFEYFSETQRNKGNFPGRFSGRQFSNSRSEMNVSTLELGDSALYLCASSPWDSDTQYFGPGTRLTVL.

The chain couples TRBV18 to TRBJ2-5, with TRBD2 matching 7 bases. The germline gives CDR1 KGHSH, CDR2 LQKENI. There are 15 residues in the CDR3. The trim removed 2 bases at V and 1 base at J, leaving 4 bases unmatched. CDR3 bases: TGTGCCAGCTCACCATTTAGCGGGTTCCAAGAGACCCAGTACTTC. It specifies CASSPFSGFQETQYF.

CDR3 residues: CASSYETGVYVDTQYF. The CDR3, as DNA: TGTGCCAGCAGTTACGAAACAGGGGTATATGTAGATACGCAGTATTTT. The rearrangement joins TRBV6-6 to TRBJ2-3; TRBD1 matches at 7 bases. From germline, CDR1 is MNHNY and CDR2 SVGAGI (reference sequence). V was clipped by 2 bases and J by 5 bases; unmatched bases: 10. This CDR3 is 16 amino acids long.

The rearrangement uses TRBV7-2 and TRBJ1-1; 9 positions agree with TRBD1. Germline V gives CDR1 SGHTA, CDR2 FQGNSA. The CDR3 sequence is 13 residues long. Germline trimming cut 7 bases from V and 4 bases from J; bases unmatched to any gene: 4. CDR3 nucleotides: TGTGCCAGCAACCGACAGGGGGGCACTGAAGCTTTCTTT. Translated: CASNRQGGTEAFF.

The chain couples TRBV5-6 to TRBJ2-4; D unresolved. The V gene lost 0 bases and the J gene lost 3 bases, with 10 bases spanning the gap. Germline V CDR1 and CDR2: SGHDT, YYEEEE. The length of the CDR3 is 15 residues. The CDR3, as DNA: TGTGCCAGCAGCTTGGGGCCCGTTGGCAAAAACATTCAGTACTTC. This codes for CASSLGPVGKNIQYF.

CDR3 protein: CASSSLAIQETQYF. CDR3 coding DNA: TGTGCCAGCAGCAGTTTGGCCATCCAAGAGACCCAGTACTTC. J is TRBJ2-5 and V is TRBV21-1; TRBD1 was called by the table and not checked on the DNA. TRBV21-1 has pseudogene status. The length of the CDR3 is 14 residues.

This rearrangement joins TRBV3-1 (or the pseudogene TRBV3-2) to TRBJ2-1; 12 bases are a match to TRBD2. V shed 2 bases, J shed 9 bases, and the junction held 5 bases outside the gene matches. CDR1 LGHDT and CDR2 YNNKEL come from the germline V gene (reference sequence). The CDR3 is 15 residues long. The CDR3, as DNA: TGTGCCAGCAGCCAACTAGCGGGGGGGCCGGGTGAGCAGTTCTTC. Protein: CASSQLAGGPGEQFF.

This clone was detected only once. V is TRBV6-2 or TRBV6-3 and J is TRBJ2-3; D possibly corresponds to TRBD2 (6 bases). The CDR3 sequence is 14 residues long. Trimming left V 4 bases short and J 2 bases short, with 10 bases between. CDR1 and CDR2 (germline): MNHEY, SVGEGT. The CDR3: CASSSGGFTDTQYF. Here the CDR3 DNA reads TGTGCCAGCAGTTCTGGGGGGTTCACAGATACGCAGTATTTT.

This clone occurred a few times. The CDR3 sequence is CASSFTNQPQHF. For the CDR3, the DNA is TGTGCCAGCAGCTTTACTAATCAGCCCCAGCATTTT. The chain combines TRBV7-9 with TRBJ1-5; D gene unclear. V was shortened by 3 bases and J by 4 bases, with 4 bases between the two germline ends. CDR1 and CDR2 (germline): SEHNR, FQNEAQ (reference sequence). The CDR3 consists of 12 residues. The variable domain in full, completed from reference TRBV7-9 and TRBJ1-5, reads DTGVSQNPRHKITKRGQNVTFRCDPISEHNRLYWYRQTLGQGPEFLTYFQNEAQLEKSRLLSDRFSAERPKGSFSTLEIQRTEQGDSAMYLCASSFTNQPQHFGDGTRLSIL.

The chain employs TRBV3-1 (or the pseudogene TRBV3-2) and TRBJ2-3; 11 bases align to TRBD2. This CDR3 is built from 14 residues. The germline gives CDR1 LGHDT, CDR2 YNNKEL (reference sequence). The junction had 5 bases not matched to a gene; V was cut back by 5 bases and J by 7 bases. The CDR3 is CASSYSGGANTQYF. The CDR3 nucleotides are TGTGCCAGCAGCTATAGCGGGGGGGCTAATACGCAGTATTTT.

The chain carries TRBV5-1 and TRBJ2-3, with 7 bases that match TRBD2. J was trimmed by 6 bases and V by 3 bases; bases with no gene match: 13. CDR3 size: 16 residues. Germline-derived CDR1 and CDR2 are SGHRS and YFSETQ. The CDR3 bases are TGCGCCAGCAGCTCCCTTTCCGCGGGGGTTTCTGATACGCAGTATTTT. It translates to CASSSLSAGVSDTQYF.

This clone showed up many times. The chain joins TRBV4-3 to TRBJ2-7; 10 bases are shared with TRBD2. The germline gives CDR1 LGHNA, CDR2 YSLEER. V lost 0 bases, J lost 1 base, and 9 bases stayed unmatched. This CDR3 spans 18 amino acids. The CDR3 spells CASSQEVIAGGLSYEQYF. In nucleotides, the CDR3 is TGCGCCAGCAGCCAAGAGGTAATAGCGGGGGGCCTATCCTACGAGCAGTACTTC.

Concerning this clone: At the DNA level, this CDR3 is encoded by other sequences in the same sample as well. The rearrangement joins TRBV5-1 to TRBJ1-4, with TRBD1 matching 8 bases. V gave up 4 bases and J gave up 7 bases; unmatched junction bases: 6. The CDR3 runs 14 residues. Germline CDR1 SGHRS, CDR2 YFSETQ. Here the CDR3 reads CASSLGQGGEKLFF. The CDR3 DNA follows: TGCGCCAGCAGCCTAGGACAGGGTGGTGAAAAACTGTTTTTT.

Written as DNA, the CDR3 is TGCAGTGCTAGTCCCACCGGGAGTGGTCCAGGGAGCAATCAGCCCCAGCATTTT. This translates into CSASPTGSGPGSNQPQHF. The rearrangement uses TRBV20-1 and TRBJ1-5, with D perhaps TRBD1 (5 bases). The CDR3 contains 18 residues. Germline V lookup: CDR1 DFQATT, CDR2 SNEGSKA (reference sequence). Trimming left V 3 bases short and J 1 base short, with 22 bases between.

The chain has TRBV18 and TRBJ2-3, with 7 nucleotides matching TRBD1. CDR1 and CDR2 from the germline V gene are KGHSH and LQKENI. V shed 1 base, J shed 0 bases, and the junction held 4 bases outside the gene matches. This CDR3 contains 16 residues. The CDR3 sequence is CASSPRQGQSTDTQYF. DNA for the CDR3: TGTGCCAGCTCACCACGACAGGGACAGAGCACAGATACGCAGTATTTT.

The chain has TRBV5-1 and TRBJ2-5, with a tentative D call TRBD2 (6 bases). CDR3 length: 15 amino acids. V lost 0 bases, J lost 5 bases, and 14 bases lay in between. Germline CDR1 and CDR2: SGHRS and YFSETQ. Here the CDR3 DNA reads TGCGCCAGCAGCTTGGGGTACCCTCGGGGGGAGACCCAGTACTTC. As protein: CASSLGYPRGETQYF.

The chain links TRBV29-1 to TRBJ2-6; D is undetermined. The germline V and J ends were trimmed by 4 bases and 0 bases, with 10 bases remaining between them. CDR1 and CDR2 from the germline V gene are SQVTM and ANQGSEA. The length of the CDR3 is 15 residues. The CDR3 here is CSVVLERSGANVLTF. CDR3 coding DNA: TGCAGCGTTGTTTTAGAACGCTCTGGGGCCAACGTCCTGACTTTC.

The rearrangement links TRBV9 to TRBJ2-7, with D perhaps TRBD2 (7 bases). Per germline, CDR1 SGDLS and CDR2 YYNGEE. Trimming shortened V by 0 bases and J by 3 bases, and 13 bases separated the two germline ends. This CDR3 spans 15 amino acids. CDR3 in DNA: TGTGCCAGCAGCGTAGAAGCAGGGGAGGGCTACGAGCAGTACTTC. This sequence encodes CASSVEAGEGYEQYF.

J is TRBJ1-3 and V is TRBV7-6, with D unclear. Germline V gives CDR1 SGHVS, CDR2 FNYEAQ. V lost 2 bases and J 3 bases, leaving 14 bases between the germline ends. The CDR3 loop spans 16 amino acids. In nucleotides, the CDR3 is TGTGCCAGCAGCTTAAAACCTACGGGGTTTGGAAACACCATATATTTT. Translated, it gives CASSLKPTGFGNTIYF.

This chain joins TRBV24-1 and TRBJ2-2; TRBD1 matches 9 bases. The CDR3 is made up of 17 amino acids. The V segment lost 3 bases and the J segment 4 bases; nucleotides outside the gene matches: 8. Germline CDR1 and CDR2: KGHDR and SFDVKD. The CDR3 DNA follows: TGTGCCACCAGTGATAGGCCGGGACAGGGACGCACCGGGGAGCTGTTTTTT. Protein: CATSDRPGQGRTGELFF.

This clone came up a few times. The chain joins TRBV6-5 to TRBJ1-1; 7 positions match TRBD1. Germline V gives CDR1 MNHEY, CDR2 SVGAGI. The junction had 6 bases not matched to a gene; V was cut back by 5 bases and J by 0 bases. The CDR3 contains 15 residues. The CDR3 DNA is TGTGCCAGCAGTACCAGGGACAGACTGAACACTGAAGCTTTCTTT. Residues: CASSTRDRLNTEAFF.

Here the CDR3 DNA reads TGTGCCAGCAGCATTCAGGGCGGGGGGGTAAACATTCAGTACTTC. It encodes CASSIQGGGVNIQYF. The genes are TRBV6-5 and TRBJ2-4, with 9 positions matching TRBD2. With 6 bases clipped from V and 6 bases from J, the junction kept 9 bases outside the gene matches. The CDR3 totals 15 residues. The germline V gene has CDR1 MNHEY and CDR2 SVGAGI.